Given below is one T cell receptor (beta chain) in context. Its antigen remains unknown. The source of the sample is a study of T cells in pancreatic ductal adenocarcinoma. Study-level results: Enrichment of CD45RO+ effector over naive T cells in tumors may bias clonality.

No neoadjuvant therapy was given to the selected pancreatic ductal adenocarcinoma patients before their surgery. The table came from immunoSEQ multiplex PCR; TCRdb's copy has only in-frame clones and leaves some out. The data hold roughly 100,000 clones, with roughly 96% observed a single time. V shed 3 bases and J 4 bases; nucleotides not matched to a gene: 0. This CDR3 spans 13 amino acids. Germline-derived CDR1 and CDR2 are GTSNPN and SVGIG (reference sequence). This rearrangement joins TRBV30 to TRBJ2-1; TRBD1 matches at 10 bases. This sequence was found in a human donor with pancreatic ductal adenocarcinoma. The sequencing input was PBMCs. The CDR3 region is CAWRGQGYNEQFF. The CDR3 coding sequence is TGTGCCTGGAGGGGACAGGGGTACAATGAGCAGTTCTTC. Full variable domain (missing parts from reference TRBV30 and TRBJ2-1): SQTIHQWPATLVQPVGSPLSLECTVEGTSNPNLYWYRQAAGRGLQLLFYSVGIGQISSEVPQNLSASRPQDRQFILSSKKLLLSDSGFYLCAWRGQGYNEQFFGPGTRLTVL.